This TCR beta chain was identified in a study of blood T cell repertoires in COVID-19. Study details: The origin of the acute and convalescent COVID-19 samples was the United States, Italy and Spain. PBMCs, B-cell-depleted T cells, or T cells were the source of the cDNA or gDNA that made up the material.

As originally analysed: Reference gene primer amplification gave nucleated cell count estimates. Sequencing was performed with immunoSEQ multiplex PCR; in TCRdb, only in-frame clones are kept and a portion is missing. The DNA gave D and trimming, while V, J and clone size come from that table. The data hold about 120,000 clones, with about nine tenths observed a single time. The TCR sequence derives from a human donor in a cohort sampled during active COVID-19. Sequenced: peripheral blood.

As DNA, the CDR3 is TGTGCCAGCTCCCGCGGGACAGGGGATTTAACGGGCAATCAGCCCCAGCATTTT. This gives the protein CASSRGTGDLTGNQPQHF. V usage is TRBV18 and J usage is TRBJ1-5, with TRBD1 matching 10 bases. V was clipped by 6 bases and J by 2 bases; unmatched bases: 13. Germline loops: CDR1 KGHSH, CDR2 LQKENI. This CDR3 has 18 amino acids.